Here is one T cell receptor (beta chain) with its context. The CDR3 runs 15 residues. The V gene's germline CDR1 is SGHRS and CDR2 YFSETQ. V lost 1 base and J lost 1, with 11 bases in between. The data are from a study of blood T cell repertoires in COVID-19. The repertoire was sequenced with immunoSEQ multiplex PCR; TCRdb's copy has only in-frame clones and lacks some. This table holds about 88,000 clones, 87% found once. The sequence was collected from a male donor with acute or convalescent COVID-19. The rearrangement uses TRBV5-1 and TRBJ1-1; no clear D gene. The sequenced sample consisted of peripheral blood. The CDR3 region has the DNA TGCGCCAGCAGCTTGAGTAACAGCCGGAACACTGAAGCTTTCTTT. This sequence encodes CASSLSNSRNTEAFF.